This T cell receptor beta chain came from a study of cytomegalovirus exposure and HLA in healthy donors (dated by TCRdb to the late 2010s). Notes on the research overall: In an earlier analysis of approximately 500 of the donors, roughly 300 Gb of sequence data and 90 million to 130 million unique TCR beta sequences from roughly 200 million T cells were reported. A later genetic analysis took genome-wide SNP genotypes for about 55% of the 666 donors and used that subset as a discovery cohort. Besides the first cohort of roughly 640 subjects, a separate validation cohort made up of 120 different subjects was used. Donor age, sex, ethnicity and CMV serostatus were compiled alongside the repertoire data. Across approximately 400 genotyped donors of the cohort, an average of about 200,000 unique TCR beta nucleotide sequences per donor were sequenced, and roughly 18% of those sequences were non-productive. The genetic ancestry cluster associated with self-reported Caucasian donors included around 76% of the 398 genotyped donors. In a later analysis, previously published TCR beta repertoires from 500 to 750 donors were re-analyzed and high-resolution HLA genotyping was added so that TCR occurrence patterns could be studied. To predict cytomegalovirus infection status, the study combined high-throughput TCR immunosequencing, statistical association of individual TCRs with disease status, and machine learning. In an earlier analysis of roughly 600 of the donors, high-throughput TCR beta sequencing was used to judge whether each TCR beta V gene segment behaved as functional or pseudogenic. The study used immunosequencing to profile the T cell repertoires of some 600 subjects and linked those repertoires to cytomegalovirus serostatus. Typing coverage differed by locus: A, B, C, DRB1 and DQB1 were typed in roughly 629-630 donors, DQA1 in 500 to 550, DPA1 in 600 to 610, and DPB1 in about 450. Every discovery cohort repertoire had been produced on one sequencing platform. Class I and class II HLA loci were covered by the typing at four-digit resolution. The study aimed to test whether signatures of past pathogen exposure could be identified by cataloging public T cell receptors. An early release covering around 630 HLA-typed donors comprised 250 to 350 gigabases of sequencing data and tens of millions of unique TCR sequences. Rather than using new phenotypic data, the later analysis identified candidate immune exposures from TCR beta sequences and from how often those sequences occurred across donors. A handful of DR-DQ haplotypes were handled as single units for association and clustering because linkage in the cohort was strong. Paper-wide results and their limitations: The sequencing pipeline was judged likely to have produced a cluster of highly shared sequence variants as a technical artifact. When HLA alleles, especially DR and DQ, strongly co-occurred, attributing TCR associations to individual alleles was difficult. A later analysis found that TCR association rates varied across HLA loci, with DRB1 alleles showing the most associated TCRs and HLA-C alleles the fewest. In vitro tests confirmed that a few of the cytomegalovirus-associated TCR beta chains recognize cytomegalovirus antigens. In an earlier analysis of approximately 590 of the donors, most TCR beta V segments appeared in productive rearrangements about 87% or about 30% of the time, broadly matching IMGT annotations. The authors suggested that the approach could potentially be extended to other disease states and immunological phenotypes. Compared with equally common non-associated chains, HLA-associated TCR beta chains in a later analysis were more clonally expanded and had lower generation probabilities. Presence/absence analyses assumed roughly uniform sequencing depth across donors, an assumption that may not hold. A later analysis reported that several top co-occurrence clusters appeared linked to parvovirus B19, influenza, CMV and Epstein-Barr virus. Most CMV-associated TCR beta chains appeared to be HLA-restricted in a later analysis, and the HLA associations seemed to be driven largely by CMV exposure. Some IMGT-functional V segments, including TRBV6-2 and TRBV6-3, could not be distinguished by the 87-base-pair reads and were therefore excluded. CMV serostatus was the only immune exposure information available for the cohort. A further reported finding was that TCR beta sequences accurately predicted the HLA-A and HLA-B alleles for most subjects in the first cohort. In the study, around 150 TCR beta chains were listed as associated with cytomegalovirus. A later analysis associated approximately 17,000 TCR beta sequences with specific HLA alleles at a false discovery rate of 0.05. The classifier was reported to diagnose cytomegalovirus status with high specificity and sensitivity in both the original and validation cohorts. Because counts were too low, roughly 16 rarely observed V segments, including chromosome 9 orphons, were excluded from the earlier analysis of 587 of the donors. Across donors, most TCR sequences were observed very rarely, whereas some public TCRs were present in many individuals. V-gene and J-gene trimming of TCR beta chains was associated with a missense DCLRE1C variant in a later genetic analysis, and the association was replicated in an independent cohort. Compared with the approximately 670-donor mean, donors in an Asian-associated ancestry cluster had fewer N-insertions in productive TCRs, according to a later genetic analysis. Because some donors lacked HLA typing at each locus, the association tests relied only on the typed subset. In this cohort, only TCR beta chains were sequenced, and detectable features were limited by the absence of alpha or paired-chain data. Linkage disequilibrium might explain the correlated functional status among segregating V segments, but an unknown experimental factor could not be ruled out.

The cohort comprised more than 550 healthy bone marrow donors. At the time of sampling, every cohort member was nominally healthy, though immune exposures that went unrecorded were likely present. The donor was CMV seropositive and belonged to the group of a few hundred seropositive cohort members. Each donor provided a peripheral blood sample, and peripheral blood mononuclear cells were used for TCR beta sequencing. The Qiagen DNeasy Blood Extraction Kit was used to extract genomic DNA from the blood cell samples. The library was produced with the immunoSEQ multiplex PCR assay. For the multiplex PCR, a mixture combining 60 forward primers for TCR Vbeta segments and 13 reverse primers for TCR Jbeta segments was used. The CDR3 region of rearranged TCR beta genes was amplified from genomic DNA with a multiplex PCR assay. Amplified TCR beta libraries were sequenced as 87-base-pair reads on the Illumina HiSeq System. The study's own analysis went as follows. A later analysis counted about 76 million unique TCR beta chains across the 640 or so repertoires, and around 9.9 million of these chains were shared by at least two donors. Raw reads were error-corrected and collapsed into unique sequences with a nearest-neighbor algorithm that merged closely related sequences to remove PCR and sequencing errors. Alignment of CDR3 sequences to IMGT reference sequences was used to assign V, D and J gene segments. For a sequence to be retained, at least a six-nucleotide match to both a V gene segment and a J gene segment was required. Rearrangements were classified as productive when the CDR3 lacked stop codons and remained in frame with V and J, and all other rearrangements were classified as non-productive. Following IMGT convention, CDR3 was defined as the stretch from the second conserved V-encoded cysteine to the conserved J-encoded phenylalanine. In an earlier analysis of 500 to 650 of the donors, sequences lacking an unambiguous match to a single V gene segment were excluded. An earlier analysis of 450 to 650 of the donors called V segments functional above 56.7% productive rearrangements and segregating when the between-donor standard deviation exceeded 5%. A statistical classification framework was developed to diagnose cytomegalovirus status using the catalog of TCR beta chain sequences. A later analysis assigned V and J genes by comparing TCR nucleotide sequences with IMGT/GENE-DB human TR gene sequences. In a later analysis, CDR3 sequences and most-parsimonious VDJ recombination scenarios were assigned using the TCRdist pipeline. A later analysis defined each TCR beta chain by its CDR3 amino acid sequence plus V-gene family, and excluded reads lacking a unique V-gene family. A later analysis removed roughly 590 highly shared, low-generation-probability nucleotide sequences to deal with suspected cross-contamination and a sequencing artifact. For each public chain, a later analysis derived a clonal expansion index from normalized ranks of inferred template counts within each repertoire. Generation probabilities in a later analysis came from a VDJ recombination model fitted to out-of-frame rearrangements, and those results were checked against IGoR. Hypergeometric tests were used in a later analysis to score TCR-TCR, TCR-HLA and TCR-CMV co-occurrence, with a repertoire-size bias correction applied to the TCR pairs. To estimate false discovery rates, a later analysis permuted the HLA or CMV assignments 20 times. In a later analysis, co-occurring TCRs were grouped using DBSCAN, and TCRdist sequence similarity was added for clustering within HLA-allele-positive subsets. Repertoires with fewer than 30,000 or more than 120,000 public chains were left out of co-occurrence clustering, as were about five repertoires with anomalous nucleotide sharing. TCRdb took this table from immuneACCESS and kept in-frame rearrangements with V and J called. Such tables lack part of the clones; where checked against another copy, unresolved V genes explain under half of the gap, and the rest is unexplained. That table gives V, J and clone size, and the DNA gave D and trimming. Present in this sample are roughly 150,000 clones, 70% of which were seen just once. The ten biggest clones cover roughly 1.9% of the sample.

For this clone: No antigen is known for it. One base away there is no much larger clone; base qualities are not given.

The CDR3 runs 16 residues from the cysteine to the phenylalanine. The only DNA kept is the CDR3, 48 bases in frame from the first base. Looking up the germline V gene (reference sequence) yields CDR1 LNHDA and CDR2 SQIVND. Trimming accounts for 4 bases at V and 4 bases at J, while the number of junction bases matched to no gene is 9. The clonotype was recovered from a woman aged 60 to 75 in good health and CMV-seropositive. The chain employs TRBV19 and TRBJ1-5; 8 central bases correspond to TRBD1. Sequencing was performed on PBMCs. The CDR3 protein is CASSKQGAIGNQPQHF. In nucleotide form, the sequence is TGTGCCAGTAGTAAGCAGGGGGCGATTGGAAATCAGCCCCAGCATTTT.